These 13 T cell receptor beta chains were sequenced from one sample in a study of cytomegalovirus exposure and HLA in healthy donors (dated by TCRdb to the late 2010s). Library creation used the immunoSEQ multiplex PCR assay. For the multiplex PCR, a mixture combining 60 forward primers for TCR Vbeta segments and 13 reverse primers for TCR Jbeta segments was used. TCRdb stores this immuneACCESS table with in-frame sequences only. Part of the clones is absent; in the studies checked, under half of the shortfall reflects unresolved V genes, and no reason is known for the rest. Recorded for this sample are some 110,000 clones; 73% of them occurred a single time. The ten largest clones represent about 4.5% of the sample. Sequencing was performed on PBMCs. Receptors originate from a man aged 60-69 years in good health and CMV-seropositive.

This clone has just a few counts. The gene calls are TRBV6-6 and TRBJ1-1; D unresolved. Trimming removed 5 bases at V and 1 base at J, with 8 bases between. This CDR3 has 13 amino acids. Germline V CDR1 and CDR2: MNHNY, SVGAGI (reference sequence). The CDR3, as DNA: TGTGCCAGCAGTCCTCAGGAGAACACTGAAGCTTTCTTT. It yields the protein CASSPQENTEAFF.

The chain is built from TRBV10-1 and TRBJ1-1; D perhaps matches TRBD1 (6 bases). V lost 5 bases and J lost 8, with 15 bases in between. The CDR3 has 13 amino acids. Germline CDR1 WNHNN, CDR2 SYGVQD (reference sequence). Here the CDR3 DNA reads TGCGCCAGCAGTTTGACCGGGGGGGCCGAAGCTTTCTTT. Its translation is CASSLTGGAEAFF.

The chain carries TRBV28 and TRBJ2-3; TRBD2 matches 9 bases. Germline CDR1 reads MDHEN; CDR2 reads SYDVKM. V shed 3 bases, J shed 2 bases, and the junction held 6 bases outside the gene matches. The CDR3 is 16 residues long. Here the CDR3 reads CASSFLAGPFTDTQYF. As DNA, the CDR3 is TGTGCCAGCAGTTTCCTAGCGGGGCCTTTCACAGATACGCAGTATTTT.

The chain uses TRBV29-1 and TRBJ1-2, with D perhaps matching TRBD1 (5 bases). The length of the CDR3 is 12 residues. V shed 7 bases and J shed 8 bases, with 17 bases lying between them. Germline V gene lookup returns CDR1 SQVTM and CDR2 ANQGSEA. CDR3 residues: CSGAGGFGGYTF. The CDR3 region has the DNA TGCAGCGGAGCCGGGGGATTTGGCGGCTACACCTTC.

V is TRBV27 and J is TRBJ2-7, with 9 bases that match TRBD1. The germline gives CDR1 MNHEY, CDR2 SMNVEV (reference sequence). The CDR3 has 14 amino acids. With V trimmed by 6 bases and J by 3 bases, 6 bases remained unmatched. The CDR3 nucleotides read TGTGCCAGCAGGGCCGGGACAGGGAGCTACGAGCAGTACTTC. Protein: CASRAGTGSYEQYF.

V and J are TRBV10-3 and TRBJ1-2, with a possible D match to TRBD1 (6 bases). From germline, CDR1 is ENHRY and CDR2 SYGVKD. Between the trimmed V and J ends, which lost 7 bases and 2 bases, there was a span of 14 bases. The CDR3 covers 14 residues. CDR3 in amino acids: CAINGRGHNYGYTF. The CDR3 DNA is TGTGCCATCAATGGAAGGGGACACAACTATGGCTACACCTTC.

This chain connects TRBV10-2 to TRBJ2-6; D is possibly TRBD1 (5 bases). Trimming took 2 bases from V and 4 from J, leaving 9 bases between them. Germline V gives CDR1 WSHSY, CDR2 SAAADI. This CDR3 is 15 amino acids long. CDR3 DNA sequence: TGCGCCAGCAGTGAGAGGGGCGGCGGGGCCAACGTCCTGACTTTC. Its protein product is CASSERGGGANVLTF.

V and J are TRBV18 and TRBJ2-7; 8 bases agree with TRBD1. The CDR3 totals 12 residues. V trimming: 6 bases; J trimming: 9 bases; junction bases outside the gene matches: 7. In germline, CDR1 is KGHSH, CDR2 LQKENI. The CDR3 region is CASSPGQAVQYF. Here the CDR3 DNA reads TGTGCCAGCTCCCCGGGACAGGCAGTGCAGTACTTC.

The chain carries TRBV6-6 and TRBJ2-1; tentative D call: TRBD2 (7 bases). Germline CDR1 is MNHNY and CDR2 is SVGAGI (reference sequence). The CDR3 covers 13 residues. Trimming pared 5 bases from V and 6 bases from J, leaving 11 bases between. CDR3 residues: CASSRGGGNEQFF. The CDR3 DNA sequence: TGTGCCAGCAGTAGGGGGGGTGGCAATGAGCAGTTCTTC.

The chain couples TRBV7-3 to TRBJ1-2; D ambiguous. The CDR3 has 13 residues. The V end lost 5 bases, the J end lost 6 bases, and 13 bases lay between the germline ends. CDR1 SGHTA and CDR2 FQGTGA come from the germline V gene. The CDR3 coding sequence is TGTGCCAGCAGCCTGCGGACCGGGGATGGCTACACCTTC. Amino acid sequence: CASSLRTGDGYTF.

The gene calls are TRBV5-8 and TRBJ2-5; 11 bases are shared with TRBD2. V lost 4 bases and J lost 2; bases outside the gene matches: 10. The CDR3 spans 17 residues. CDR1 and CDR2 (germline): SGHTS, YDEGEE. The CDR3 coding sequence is TGTGCCAGCAGCCGCTCTCTAGCGGGGGGATTTCAAGAGACCCAGTACTTC. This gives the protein CASSRSLAGGFQETQYF.

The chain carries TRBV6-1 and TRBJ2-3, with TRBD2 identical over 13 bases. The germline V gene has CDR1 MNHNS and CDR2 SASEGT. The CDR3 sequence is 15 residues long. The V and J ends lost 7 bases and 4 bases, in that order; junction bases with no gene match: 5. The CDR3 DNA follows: TGTGCCAGCACCCGCACTAGCGGGGGGGCAGATACGCAGTATTTT. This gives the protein CASTRTSGGADTQYF.

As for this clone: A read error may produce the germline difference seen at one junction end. This CDR3 reads CASTISPDSGAFF. The CDR3 DNA reads as TGTGCCAGTACTATATCCCCCGACTCTGGAGCTTTCTTT. This rearrangement joins TRBV19 to TRBJ1-1; D unresolved. The CDR3 consists of 13 residues. The germline V gene encodes CDR1 LNHDA and CDR2 SQIVND (reference sequence).